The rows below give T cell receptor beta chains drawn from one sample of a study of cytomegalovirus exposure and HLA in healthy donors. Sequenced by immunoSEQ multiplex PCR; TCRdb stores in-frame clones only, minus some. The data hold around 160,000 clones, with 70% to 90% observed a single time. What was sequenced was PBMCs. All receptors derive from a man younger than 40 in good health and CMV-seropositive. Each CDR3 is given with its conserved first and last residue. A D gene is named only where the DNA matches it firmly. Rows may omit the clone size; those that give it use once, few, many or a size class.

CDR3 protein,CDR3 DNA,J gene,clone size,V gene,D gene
CASSYGTASGNTIYF,TGCGCCAGCAGCTATGGGACAGCCTCTGGAAACACCATATATTTT,TRBJ1-3,-,TRBV5-1,TRBD1
CASSLIRTGLSFTDTQYF,TGTGCCAGCAGCTTGATAAGGACAGGCTTATCCTTCACAGATACGCAGTATTTT,TRBJ2-3,-,TRBV5-8,TRBD1
CASSQVGGVRDQPQHF,TGCGCCAGCAGCCAAGTGGGGGGGGTAAGGGATCAGCCCCAGCATTTT,TRBJ1-5,-,TRBV4-1,-
CASSLGPRGDRGHDGYTF,TGTGCCAGCAGCTTAGGTCCTAGGGGCGACAGGGGGCATGATGGCTACACCTTC,TRBJ1-2,-,TRBV11-2,TRBD1
CASSYRERPYEQYF,TGTGCCAGCAGTTACAGGGAAAGGCCCTACGAGCAGTACTTC,TRBJ2-7,once,TRBV27,-
CASSQGQGAGELFF,TGTGCCAGCAGCCAAGGACAGGGAGCCGGGGAGCTGTTTTTT,TRBJ2-2,once,TRBV7-9,TRBD1
CASKNRTTYYEQYF,TGTGCCAGCAAGAACCGGACTACCTACTACGAGCAGTACTTC,TRBJ2-7,-,TRBV6-1,-
CASSPPGQGKTQYF,TGTGCCAGCTCACCTCCGGGACAGGGAAAGACCCAGTACTTC,TRBJ2-5,-,TRBV18,TRBD1
CASSVTGPGNYGYTF,TGTGCCAGTAGCGTGACAGGTCCTGGTAACTATGGCTACACCTTC,TRBJ1-2,-,TRBV19,-
CASSLFTGTEAFF,TGTGCCAGCAGCTTGTTTACAGGCACTGAAGCTTTCTTT,TRBJ1-1,-,TRBV11-2,-
CASSIGGQGMVYTEAFF,TGTGCCAGTAGTATAGGGGGACAGGGCATGGTTTACACTGAAGCTTTCTTT,TRBJ1-1,-,TRBV19,TRBD1
CASSQDLAEQDSNQPQHF,TGCGCCAGCAGCCAAGATCTGGCGGAACAAGATAGCAATCAGCCCCAGCATTTT,TRBJ1-5,-,TRBV4-3,-
CASSADLLAKNIQYF,TGTGCCAGCAGCGCAGATCTTTTAGCCAAAAACATTCAGTACTTC,TRBJ2-4,once,TRBV2,-
CASSLDITGRTEAFF,TGCGCCAGCAGCTTGGATATAACGGGGAGGACTGAAGCTTTCTTT,TRBJ1-1,-,TRBV5-1,-
CAISDTRGGNQETQYF,TGTGCCATCAGTGACACCCGGGGGGGAAACCAAGAGACCCAGTACTTC,TRBJ2-5,-,TRBV10-3,TRBD2
CASSQFIALAEETQYF,TGCGCCAGCAGCCAATTTATAGCGTTAGCCGAAGAGACCCAGTACTTC,TRBJ2-5,once,TRBV4-1,-
CASSDSPVLYEQYF,TGTGCCAGTAGTGATAGTCCGGTCCTCTACGAGCAGTACTTC,TRBJ2-7,-,TRBV19,-